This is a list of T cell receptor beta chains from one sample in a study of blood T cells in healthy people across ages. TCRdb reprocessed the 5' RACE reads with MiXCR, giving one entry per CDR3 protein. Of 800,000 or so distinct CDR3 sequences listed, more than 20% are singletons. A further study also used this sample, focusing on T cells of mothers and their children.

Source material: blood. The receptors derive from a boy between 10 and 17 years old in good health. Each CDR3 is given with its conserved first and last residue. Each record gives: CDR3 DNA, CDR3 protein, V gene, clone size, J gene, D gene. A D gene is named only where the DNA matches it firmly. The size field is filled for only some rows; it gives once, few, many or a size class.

cdr3_nt: TGTGCCAGCAGCTCGGGACTAGTCTTTTCCTACAATGAGCAGTTCTTC
cdr3_aa: CASSSGLVFSYNEQFF
v_call: TRBV7-8
clone_size: -
j_call: TRBJ2-1
d_call: TRBD2

cdr3_nt: TGCGCCAGCAGCTTGGCCGGGACAGCTTTTCAAGAGACCCAGTACTTC
cdr3_aa: CASSLAGTAFQETQYF
v_call: TRBV5-1
clone_size: -
j_call: TRBJ2-5
d_call: TRBD1

cdr3_nt: TGTGCCAGCAGCCAAGCCCACCTTGGGGACGGCTATGGCTACACCTTC
cdr3_aa: CASSQAHLGDGYGYTF
v_call: TRBV3-1
clone_size: -
j_call: TRBJ1-2
d_call: -

cdr3_nt: TGTGCCAGCTCACGATCAACAGTAGACACTGAAGCTTTCTTT
cdr3_aa: CASSRSTVDTEAFF
v_call: TRBV18
clone_size: few
j_call: TRBJ1-1
d_call: -

cdr3_nt: TGTGCCAGCAGTTACTGGACTCGGGAGGTCGATACGCAGTATTTT
cdr3_aa: CASSYWTREVDTQYF
v_call: TRBV6-2/TRBV6-3
clone_size: few
j_call: TRBJ2-3
d_call: TRBD2

cdr3_nt: TGTGCCAGCTCACAGAGGCGCAGGGAAGAAGAGACCCAGTACTTC
cdr3_aa: CASSQRRREEETQYF
v_call: TRBV18
clone_size: -
j_call: TRBJ2-5
d_call: -

cdr3_nt: TGCGCCAGCAGTAATGAACTAGCGGGGGTCTATGAGCAGTTCTTC
cdr3_aa: CASSNELAGVYEQFF
v_call: TRBV5-1
clone_size: -
j_call: TRBJ2-1
d_call: TRBD2

cdr3_nt: TGTGCCAGCAGCTACCGACAGGGCGGTGACACTGAAGCTTTCTTT
cdr3_aa: CASSYRQGGDTEAFF
v_call: TRBV6-6
clone_size: few
j_call: TRBJ1-1
d_call: TRBD1

cdr3_nt: TGTGCCAGCAGTTACTCGATGGGACTAGCGGGGGGGCCGGGGTACGAGCAGTACTTC
cdr3_aa: CASSYSMGLAGGPGYEQYF
v_call: TRBV6-5
clone_size: -
j_call: TRBJ2-7
d_call: TRBD2

cdr3_nt: TGTGCCAGCAGTAGCATGACAGGATATTATAGCAATCAGCCCCAGCATTTT
cdr3_aa: CASSSMTGYYSNQPQHF
v_call: TRBV12-3/TRBV12-4
clone_size: -
j_call: TRBJ1-5
d_call: -

cdr3_nt: TGTGCCAGCAGCTTAAGGTCAGCCTTGGGGCGGGCCGACTCCTACGAGCAGTACTTC
cdr3_aa: CASSLRSALGRADSYEQYF
v_call: TRBV7-3
clone_size: -
j_call: TRBJ2-7
d_call: -

cdr3_nt: TGTGCCAGCAGTTATGGTCGGGGAGGAGCCTACGAGCAGTACTTC
cdr3_aa: CASSYGRGGAYEQYF
v_call: TRBV6-2/TRBV6-3
clone_size: -
j_call: TRBJ2-7
d_call: -

cdr3_nt: TGTGCCAGCAGTTACACACAGGGGGTCAACAATGAGCAGTTCTTC
cdr3_aa: CASSYTQGVNNEQFF
v_call: TRBV6-2/TRBV6-3
clone_size: few
j_call: TRBJ2-1
d_call: TRBD1

cdr3_nt: TGCGCCAGCAGCCCGGGCGGGGGGGCCTATGAGCAGTTCTTC
cdr3_aa: CASSPGGGAYEQFF
v_call: TRBV5-1
clone_size: once
j_call: TRBJ2-1
d_call: TRBD2

cdr3_nt: TGCGCCAGCAGCTTGACGAGCGGAGGGGTCTACGAGCAGTACTTC
cdr3_aa: CASSLTSGGVYEQYF
v_call: TRBV5-1
clone_size: -
j_call: TRBJ2-7
d_call: -

cdr3_nt: TGTGCCAGCAGCTTAGGATGGGACTACGAGCAGTACTTC
cdr3_aa: CASSLGWDYEQYF
v_call: TRBV7-6
clone_size: many
j_call: TRBJ2-7
d_call: -

cdr3_nt: TGCGCCAGCAGCCAAGATTCCCAGGGAATGATGGTACCCTACGAGCAGTACTTC
cdr3_aa: CASSQDSQGMMVPYEQYF
v_call: TRBV4-3
clone_size: -
j_call: TRBJ2-7
d_call: -

cdr3_nt: TGTGCCAGCAGTTACAATCTTGAAGAGACCCAGTACTTC
cdr3_aa: CASSYNLEETQYF
v_call: TRBV28
clone_size: few
j_call: TRBJ2-5
d_call: -

cdr3_nt: TGTGCCAGCAGTCCCCGGGCCCAGCCCCAGCATTTT
cdr3_aa: CASSPRAQPQHF
v_call: TRBV12-3/TRBV12-4
clone_size: few
j_call: TRBJ1-5
d_call: -

cdr3_nt: TGTGCCAGCAGTGAAACCCGGGAGAACTACGAGCAGTACTTC
cdr3_aa: CASSETRENYEQYF
v_call: TRBV25-1
clone_size: few
j_call: TRBJ2-7
d_call: -

cdr3_nt: TGCGCCAGCAGCTTGGACGGGGATAGCAATCAGCCCCAGCATTTT
cdr3_aa: CASSLDGDSNQPQHF
v_call: TRBV5-1
clone_size: -
j_call: TRBJ1-5
d_call: -